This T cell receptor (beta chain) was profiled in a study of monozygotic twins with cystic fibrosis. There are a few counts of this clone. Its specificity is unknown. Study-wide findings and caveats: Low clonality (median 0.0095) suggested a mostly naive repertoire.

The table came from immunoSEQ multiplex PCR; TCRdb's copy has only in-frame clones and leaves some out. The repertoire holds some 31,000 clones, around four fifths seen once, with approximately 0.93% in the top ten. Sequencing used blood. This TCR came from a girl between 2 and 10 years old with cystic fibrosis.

In DNA form, the CDR3 reads TGTGCCAGCAGCTCACGGACGTATGCCGAAGCTTTCTTT. This codes for CASSSRTYAEAFF. The gene calls are TRBV7-9 and TRBJ1-1, with no clear D. CDR1 and CDR2 (germline): SEHNR, FQNEAQ (reference sequence). CDR3 length: 13 amino acids. V shed 4 bases and J shed 8 bases, with 14 bases lying between them.